Listed below are T cell receptor beta chains from one sample, sequenced in a study of blood T cell repertoires in COVID-19. Sequencing was performed with immunoSEQ multiplex PCR; in TCRdb, only in-frame clones are kept and a portion is missing. The sample carries over 85,000 clones, roughly 91% recorded once. Sequencing was done on a sample of peripheral blood. The receptors stem from a woman in her fifties or sixties with acute or convalescent COVID-19. CDR3s include the opening cysteine and the closing phenylalanine or tryptophan. A row's size may be missing; if present it is once, few, many or a size class.

v_call: TRBV5-1
j_call: TRBJ2-7
clone_size: NA
cdr3_aa: CASSSSSGRGEQYF

v_call: TRBV2
j_call: TRBJ1-2
clone_size: NA
cdr3_aa: CASRKNRDVYGYTF

v_call: TRBV6-5
j_call: TRBJ1-4
clone_size: NA
cdr3_aa: CASSAVINEKLFF

v_call: TRBV5-1
j_call: TRBJ2-7
clone_size: few
cdr3_aa: CASSYGTSGSYEQYF

v_call: TRBV28
j_call: TRBJ1-4
clone_size: NA
cdr3_aa: CASSLVGTGHEKLFF

v_call: TRBV6-5
j_call: TRBJ2-3
clone_size: once
cdr3_aa: CASKSSGSGADTQYF

v_call: TRBV6-1
j_call: TRBJ2-7
clone_size: NA
cdr3_aa: CASSEWGSGRKREQYF

v_call: TRBV28
j_call: TRBJ2-4
clone_size: NA
cdr3_aa: CASSYQGQGAKNIQYF

v_call: TRBV14
j_call: TRBJ2-7
clone_size: NA
cdr3_aa: CASSQVGGYEQYF

v_call: TRBV13
j_call: TRBJ1-3
clone_size: NA
cdr3_aa: CASSGLERSSGNTIYF

v_call: TRBV2
j_call: TRBJ2-5
clone_size: many
cdr3_aa: CASSALPTTRETQYF

v_call: TRBV11-3
j_call: TRBJ2-7
clone_size: NA
cdr3_aa: CASSSGLAGNGEQYF

v_call: TRBV5-1
j_call: TRBJ2-3
clone_size: NA
cdr3_aa: CASRLPGEGDTQYF

v_call: TRBV20-1
j_call: TRBJ2-7
clone_size: NA
cdr3_aa: CSASSLSGDRSYEQYF

v_call: TRBV7-6
j_call: TRBJ2-1
clone_size: NA
cdr3_aa: CASSLAPRERRYNEQFF

v_call: TRBV19
j_call: TRBJ1-5
clone_size: NA
cdr3_aa: CASRQREGSNQPQHF

v_call: TRBV19
j_call: TRBJ2-7
clone_size: NA
cdr3_aa: CASSTPTVRGYEQYF

v_call: TRBV5-1
j_call: TRBJ1-6
clone_size: NA
cdr3_aa: CASSSGTGHNSPLHF

v_call: TRBV3-1/TRBV3-2
j_call: TRBJ2-3
clone_size: NA
cdr3_aa: CASSHSGRAIDTQYF

v_call: TRBV6-5
j_call: TRBJ2-2
clone_size: NA
cdr3_aa: CASSWTSGRGSGELFF

v_call: TRBV4-2
j_call: TRBJ2-7
clone_size: NA
cdr3_aa: CASSHVTGHEQYF

v_call: TRBV7-9
j_call: TRBJ2-1
clone_size: NA
cdr3_aa: CASIKAVAGDNEQFF